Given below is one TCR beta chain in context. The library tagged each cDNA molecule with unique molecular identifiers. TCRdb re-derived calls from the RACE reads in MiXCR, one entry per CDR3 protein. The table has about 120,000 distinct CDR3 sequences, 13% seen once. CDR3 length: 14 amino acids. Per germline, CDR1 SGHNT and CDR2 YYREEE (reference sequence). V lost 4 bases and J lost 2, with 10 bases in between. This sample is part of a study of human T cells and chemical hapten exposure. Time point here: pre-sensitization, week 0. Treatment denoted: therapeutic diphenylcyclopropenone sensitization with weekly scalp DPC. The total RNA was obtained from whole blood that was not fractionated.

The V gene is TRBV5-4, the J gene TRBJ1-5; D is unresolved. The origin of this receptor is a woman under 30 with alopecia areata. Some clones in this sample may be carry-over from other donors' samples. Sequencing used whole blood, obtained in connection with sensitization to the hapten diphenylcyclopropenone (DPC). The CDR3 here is CASSVRGGNQPQHF. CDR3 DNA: TGTGCCAGCAGCGTCCGGGGAGGCAATCAGCCCCAGCATTTT.